The 6 T cell receptor beta chains below all came from one sample that was sequenced in a study of identical twins. TCRdb reanalysed the 5' RACE reads using MiXCR and keeps one entry per CDR3 protein. The sample lists around 1.7 million distinct CDR3 sequences; roughly a third were seen once. Sequenced: cord blood. These receptor sequences come from a newborn girl in good health.

V gene TRBV12-3 or TRBV12-4 combines with J gene TRBJ1-2, with 8 bases lining up with TRBD1. V was clipped by 7 bases and J by 9 bases; unmatched bases: 13. The CDR3 is 14 amino acids. The CDR3 bases are TGTGCCAGCACCCTAGACAGGGGCAGTATTAGCTACACCTTC. Translated: CASTLDRGSISYTF.

The V gene is TRBV4-1, the J gene TRBJ2-7, with 9 positions matching TRBD2. CDR3 length equals 16 residues. CDR1 and CDR2 (germline): MGHRA, YSYEKL. V lost 2 bases, J lost 7 bases, and 12 bases stayed unmatched. The CDR3 region is CASSQPRLADYNEQYF. The CDR3 DNA reads as TGCGCCAGCAGCCAACCCAGACTAGCGGATTACAATGAGCAGTACTTC.

The sample holds one count of this clonotype. The V call is TRBV5-1, the J call TRBJ2-5; D is unclear. Germline CDR1 SGHRS, CDR2 YFSETQ. With 0 bases removed from V and 11 bases from J, the gap between germline ends came to 17 bases. This CDR3 is 14 amino acids long. CDR3 nucleotides: TGCGCCAGCAGCTTGGCTATGTCTCACAATGAGCAGTACTTC. It is translated as CASSLAMSHNEQYF.

V is TRBV5-1 and J is TRBJ1-1; 12 bases are shared with TRBD1. The CDR3 consists of 14 residues. J was trimmed by 0 bases and V by 7 bases; bases with no gene match: 1. The germline V gene encodes CDR1 SGHRS and CDR2 YFSETQ. The CDR3 is CASGTGGVNTEAFF. Written as DNA, the CDR3 is TGCGCCAGCGGGACAGGGGGCGTGAACACTGAAGCTTTCTTT. Full variable domain (outside the CDR3, taken from reference TRBV5-1 and TRBJ1-1): KAGVTQTPRYLIKTRGQQVTLSCSPISGHRSVSWYQQTPGQGLQFLFEYFSETQRNKGNFPGRFSGRQFSNSRSEMNVSTLELGDSALYLCASGTGGVNTEAFFGQGTRLTVV.

This clonotype showed up just a few times. The genes are TRBV2 and TRBJ1-5; D is unresolved. The germline V gene has CDR1 SNHLY and CDR2 FYNNEI. The CDR3 is 13 amino acids. Trimming removed 8 bases from V and 4 bases from J, with 12 bases in between. The CDR3 nucleotides read TGTGCCAGCCATTCGGGCCATAATCAGCCCCAGCATTTT. Its translation: CASHSGHNQPQHF.

The chain recombines TRBV28 with TRBJ2-1; 8 bases are shared with TRBD2. The V and J ends lost 4 bases and 8 bases, in that order; junction bases with no gene match: 10. The CDR3 sequence is 15 residues long. Per the germline V gene, CDR1 is MDHEN and CDR2 is SYDVKM. CDR3 nucleotide sequence: TGTGCCAGCAGTTCCTACATGACTAGCGTCGATGAGCAGTTCTTC. This gives the protein CASSSYMTSVDEQFF.